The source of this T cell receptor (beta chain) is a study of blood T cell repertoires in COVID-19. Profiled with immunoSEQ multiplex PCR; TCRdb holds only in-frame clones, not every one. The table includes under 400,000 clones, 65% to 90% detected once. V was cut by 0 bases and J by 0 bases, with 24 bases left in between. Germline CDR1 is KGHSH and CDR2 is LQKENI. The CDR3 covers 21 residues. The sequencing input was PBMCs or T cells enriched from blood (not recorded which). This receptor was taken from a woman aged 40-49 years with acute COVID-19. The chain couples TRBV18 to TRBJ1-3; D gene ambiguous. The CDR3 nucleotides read TGTGCCAGCTCACCACCGTTGTATACAGCCCGATACCCCCACTCTGGAAACACCATATATTTT. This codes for CASSPPLYTARYPHSGNTIYF.